The clone carrying this T cell receptor (beta chain) was counted once. The CDR3 totals 14 residues. Per germline, CDR1 KGHSH and CDR2 LQKENI. The V segment lost 3 bases and the J segment 6 bases; nucleotides outside the gene matches: 7. The repertoire was sequenced with immunoSEQ multiplex PCR; TCRdb's copy has only in-frame clones and lacks some. The data hold roughly 130,000 clones, with 75% to 95% observed a single time. The sample originates from a study of control samples from healthy donors and cancer patients. The sequenced sample consisted of blood. The receptor was isolated from a man younger than 30 in good health. The rearrangement joins TRBV18 to TRBJ1-2; 7 bases map to TRBD1. The CDR3 is CASSPQDRSDGYTF. CDR3 bases: TGTGCCAGCTCACCCCAGGACAGGAGTGATGGCTACACCTTC.